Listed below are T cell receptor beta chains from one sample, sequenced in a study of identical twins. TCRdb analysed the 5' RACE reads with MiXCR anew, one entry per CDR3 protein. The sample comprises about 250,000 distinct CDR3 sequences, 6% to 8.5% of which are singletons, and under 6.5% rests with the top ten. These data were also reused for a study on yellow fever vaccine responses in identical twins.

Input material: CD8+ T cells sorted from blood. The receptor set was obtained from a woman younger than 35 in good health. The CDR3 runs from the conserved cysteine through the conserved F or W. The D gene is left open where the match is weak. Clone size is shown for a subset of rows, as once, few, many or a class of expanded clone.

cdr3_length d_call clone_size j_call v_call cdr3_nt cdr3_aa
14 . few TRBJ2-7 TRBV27 TGTGCCAGCAGTTTAAGTCACACGAACGACGAGCAGTACTTC CASSLSHTNDEQYF
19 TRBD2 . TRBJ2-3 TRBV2 TGTGCCAGCAGTGGAGATCCGGGACTAGCGGGAGAACGGGCAGATACGCAGTATTTT CASSGDPGLAGERADTQYF
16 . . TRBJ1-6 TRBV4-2 TGTGCCAGCAGCCAAGGCAAGAGCTCCTATAATTCACCCCTCCACTTT CASSQGKSSYNSPLHF
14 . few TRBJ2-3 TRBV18 TGTGCCAGCTCACCACCCTCCGGGGGAGATACGCAGTATTTT CASSPPSGGDTQYF
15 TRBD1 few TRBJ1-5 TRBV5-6 TGTGCCAGCAGCGACGGGACAGGGGTCGGTCAGCCCCAGCATTTT CASSDGTGVGQPQHF
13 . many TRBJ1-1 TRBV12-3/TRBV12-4 TGTGCCAGCAGTGCGGGGTCGAACACTGAAGCTTTCTTT CASSAGSNTEAFF
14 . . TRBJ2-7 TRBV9 TGTGCCAGCAGTGGGAGCCGGGGACCCTACGAGCAGTACTTC CASSGSRGPYEQYF
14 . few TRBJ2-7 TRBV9 TGTGCCAGCAGCGTAGCGGCTGGCCACTACGAGCAGTACTTC CASSVAAGHYEQYF
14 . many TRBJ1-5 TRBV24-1 TGTGCCACCAGCGACAGGAGAAGCAATCAGCCCCAGCATTTT CATSDRRSNQPQHF
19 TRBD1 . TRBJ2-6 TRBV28 TGTGCCAGCCGGGGGCTCACAGGGGGCCCTTACTCTGGGGCCAACGTCCTGACTTTC CASRGLTGGPYSGANVLTF
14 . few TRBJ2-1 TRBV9 TGTGCCAGCAGCGTCGGGACTTTCACCAATGAGCAGTTCTTC CASSVGTFTNEQFF
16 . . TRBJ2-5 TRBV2 TGTGCCAGCAGTGATTTCGCCCAAGAGTACCAAGAGACCCAGTACTTC CASSDFAQEYQETQYF
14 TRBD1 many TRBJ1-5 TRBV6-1 TGTGCCAGCAGCCTTCGACAGGGGTATCAGCCCCAGCATTTT CASSLRQGYQPQHF
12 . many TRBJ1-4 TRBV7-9 TGTGCCAGCAGCTTAGAGTGGGAGAAACTGTTTTTT CASSLEWEKLFF
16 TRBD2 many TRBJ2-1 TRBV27 TGTGCCAGCAGTCCGGGGACTAGCGGGATTTACAATGAGCAGTTCTTC CASSPGTSGIYNEQFF
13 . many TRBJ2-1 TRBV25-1 TGTGCCAGCAGTGAGGTTCATAGCGTCGAGCAGTTCTTC CASSEVHSVEQFF
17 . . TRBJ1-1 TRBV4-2 TGTGCCAGCAGCCAAGAGGGACTCCCGATGGGTAACACTGAAGCTTTCTTT CASSQEGLPMGNTEAFF
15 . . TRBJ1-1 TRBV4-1 TGCGCCAGCAGCCCCCCCTGGAGGAGTAACACTGAAGCTTTCTTT CASSPPWRSNTEAFF
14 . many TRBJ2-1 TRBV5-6 TGTGCCAGCAGCTTGGCCCTGGCTACCCTGGAGCAGTTCTTC CASSLALATLEQFF
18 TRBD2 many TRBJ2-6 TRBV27 TGTGCCAGCAGTTTAGTCGGGGGGTCCTCTTTAGGGGCCAACGTCCTGACTTTC CASSLVGGSSLGANVLTF
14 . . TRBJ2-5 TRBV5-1 TGCGCCAGCAGCGTGGGAAAGACCCAAGAGACCCAGTACTTC CASSVGKTQETQYF
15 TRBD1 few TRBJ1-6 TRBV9 TGTGCCAGCAGCACTGGGACAGTTACAAATTCACCCCTCCACTTT CASSTGTVTNSPLHF
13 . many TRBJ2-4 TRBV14 TGTGCCAGCAGCCCCAGTCTGCGGGACATTCAGTACTTC CASSPSLRDIQYF
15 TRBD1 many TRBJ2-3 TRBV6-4 TGTGCCAGCAGTGACGGGACAGGGGTCACAGATACGCAGTATTTT CASSDGTGVTDTQYF
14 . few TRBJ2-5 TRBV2 TGTGCCACCGCAGGGGTCAGGGCTCAAGAGACCCAGTACTTC CATAGVRAQETQYF
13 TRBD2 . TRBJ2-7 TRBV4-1 TGCGCCAGCAGCCAAGGGGGGGGGTACGAGCAGTACTTC CASSQGGGYEQYF
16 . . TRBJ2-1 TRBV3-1 TGTGCCAGCAGCCAAGATTTGGCGGGGGCGGACAATGAGCAGTTCTTC CASSQDLAGADNEQFF
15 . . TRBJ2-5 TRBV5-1 TGCGCCAGCAGCTTACCCGGACCAGCCGAAGAGACCCAGTACTTC CASSLPGPAEETQYF
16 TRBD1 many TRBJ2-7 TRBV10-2 TGCGCCAGCAGTGATCCACTGACAGGGGGCCGGTACGAGCAGTACTTC CASSDPLTGGRYEQYF
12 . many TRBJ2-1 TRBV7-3 TGTGCCAGCAGCTTAGGAGCGGGTGAGCAGTTCTTC CASSLGAGEQFF
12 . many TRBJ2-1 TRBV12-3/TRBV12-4 TGTGCCAGCAATATAGGAGGAAATGAGCAGTTCTTC CASNIGGNEQFF
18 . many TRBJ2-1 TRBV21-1 TGTGCCAGTAGACAGGGATCTTCTAGCGGGAGGGCCCACAATGAGCAGTTCTTC CASRQGSSSGRAHNEQFF
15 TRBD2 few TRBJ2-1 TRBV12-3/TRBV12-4 TGTGCCAGCAGACCTAGCGGGACTTACTACAATGAGCAGTTCTTC CASRPSGTYYNEQFF
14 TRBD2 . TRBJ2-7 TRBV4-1 TGCGCCAGCAGCCTAGTAGCGGGAACCTACGAGCAGTACTTC CASSLVAGTYEQYF
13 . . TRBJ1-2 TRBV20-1 TGCAGTGCTAGAGATCGAGTCACAGGGGGCTACACCTTC CSARDRVTGGYTF
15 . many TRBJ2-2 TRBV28 TGTGCCAGCAGTTTAGTACTCCGGTCCACCGGGGAGCTGTTTTTT CASSLVLRSTGELFF
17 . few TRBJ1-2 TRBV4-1 TGCGCCAGCAGCCAAGTTTTGTCGGCCGGGGCCAACTATGGCTACACCTTC CASSQVLSAGANYGYTF
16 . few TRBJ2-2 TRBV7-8 TGTGCCAGCAGCTTAATTTCGGGGCCACTCACCGGGGAGCTGTTTTTT CASSLISGPLTGELFF
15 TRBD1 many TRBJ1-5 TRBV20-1 TGCAGTGCTCTTCAGGGGGCGGGAAGCAATCAGCCCCAGCATTTT CSALQGAGSNQPQHF
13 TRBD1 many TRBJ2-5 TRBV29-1 TGCAGCGTTGTTGGGACAGGGGCAGAGACCCAGTACTTC CSVVGTGAETQYF
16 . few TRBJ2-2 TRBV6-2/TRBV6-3 TGTGCCAGCAGTCCCTTGAGGGGGGCCTACACCGGGGAGCTGTTTTTT CASSPLRGAYTGELFF
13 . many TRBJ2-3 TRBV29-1 TGCAGCGTTGAAGGCGGGGAGGCAGATACGCAGTATTTT CSVEGGEADTQYF
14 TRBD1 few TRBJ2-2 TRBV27 TGTGCCAGCAGTCTTGGGACAGGAGGGGGGGAGCTGTTTTTT CASSLGTGGGELFF